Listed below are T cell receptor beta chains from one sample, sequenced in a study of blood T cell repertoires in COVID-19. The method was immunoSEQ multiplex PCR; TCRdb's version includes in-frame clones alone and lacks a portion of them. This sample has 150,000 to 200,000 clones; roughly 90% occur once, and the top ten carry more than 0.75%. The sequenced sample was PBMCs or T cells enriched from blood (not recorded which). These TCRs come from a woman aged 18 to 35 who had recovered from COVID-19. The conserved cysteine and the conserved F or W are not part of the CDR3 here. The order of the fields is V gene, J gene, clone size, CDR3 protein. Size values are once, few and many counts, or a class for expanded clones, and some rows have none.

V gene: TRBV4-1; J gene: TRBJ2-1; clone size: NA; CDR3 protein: ASSQVAGGPLDEQF
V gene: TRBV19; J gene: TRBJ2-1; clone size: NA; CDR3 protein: ASSPAGGYNEQF
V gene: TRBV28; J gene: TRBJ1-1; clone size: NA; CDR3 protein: ASSLQAGDTEAF
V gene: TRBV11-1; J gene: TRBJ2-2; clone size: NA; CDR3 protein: ASSLALSGNTGELF
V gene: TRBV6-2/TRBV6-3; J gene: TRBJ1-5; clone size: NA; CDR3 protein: ASSYPRGRFCNQPQH
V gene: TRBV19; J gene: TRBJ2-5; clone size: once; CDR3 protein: ASSMAGLAGGGQETQY
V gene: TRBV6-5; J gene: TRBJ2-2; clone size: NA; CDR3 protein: ASSYSPAGSGELF
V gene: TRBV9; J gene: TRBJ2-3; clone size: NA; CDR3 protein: ASSSTGIGTDTQY
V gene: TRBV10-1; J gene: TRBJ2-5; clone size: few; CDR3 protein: ASSGWTGQTQY
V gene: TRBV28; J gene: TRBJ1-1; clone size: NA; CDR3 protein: ASNSRGGGWLNTEAF
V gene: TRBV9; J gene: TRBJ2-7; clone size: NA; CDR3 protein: ASGDYEQY
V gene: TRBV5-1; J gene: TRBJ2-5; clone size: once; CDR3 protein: ASSWGLAGGPSGETQY
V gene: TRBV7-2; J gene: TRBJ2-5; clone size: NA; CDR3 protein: ASSQGLPQETQY
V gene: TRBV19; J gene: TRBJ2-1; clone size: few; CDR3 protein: ASSVGERNEQF
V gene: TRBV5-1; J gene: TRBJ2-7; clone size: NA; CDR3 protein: ASSPSGGEGEQY
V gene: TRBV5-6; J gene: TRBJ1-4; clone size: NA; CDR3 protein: ASSLTSDPRRFNEKLF
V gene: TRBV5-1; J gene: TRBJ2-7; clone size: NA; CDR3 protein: ASSLEPGQGLYEQY
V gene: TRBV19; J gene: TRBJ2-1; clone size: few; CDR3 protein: ASSGGRAPYNEQF
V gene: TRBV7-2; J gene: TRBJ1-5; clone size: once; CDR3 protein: ASSLDSGSNQPQH
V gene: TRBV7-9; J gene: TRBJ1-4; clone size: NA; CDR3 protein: ASSLAAQEKLF
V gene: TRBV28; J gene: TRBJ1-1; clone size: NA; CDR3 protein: ASSFGGAGTEAF
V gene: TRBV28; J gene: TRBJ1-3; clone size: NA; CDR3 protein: ASSLWAGEESGNTIY
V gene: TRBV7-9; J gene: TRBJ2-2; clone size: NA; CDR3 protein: ASSFRERNTGELF
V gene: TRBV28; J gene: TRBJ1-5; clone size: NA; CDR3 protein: ASSPMTGSEPQH
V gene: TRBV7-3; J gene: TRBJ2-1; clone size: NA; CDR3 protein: ASSAGPNTGGEQF
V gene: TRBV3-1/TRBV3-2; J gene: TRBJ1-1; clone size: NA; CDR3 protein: ASSRLGQGLNTEAF
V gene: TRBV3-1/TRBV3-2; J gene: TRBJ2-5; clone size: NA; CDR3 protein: ASSHRDRAETQY
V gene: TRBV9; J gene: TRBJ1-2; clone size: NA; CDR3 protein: ASSVDSSYGYT
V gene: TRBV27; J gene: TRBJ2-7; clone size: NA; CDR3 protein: ASSRRQGYNYEQY
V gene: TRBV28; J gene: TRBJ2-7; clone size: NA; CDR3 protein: ASSPRDVRGGDEQY
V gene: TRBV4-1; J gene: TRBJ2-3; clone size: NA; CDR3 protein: ASSRVSSSTDTQY
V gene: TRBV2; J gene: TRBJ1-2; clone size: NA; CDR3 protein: ASREVNYGYT
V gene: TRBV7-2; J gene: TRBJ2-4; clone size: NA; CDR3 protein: ASRDQREAKNIQY
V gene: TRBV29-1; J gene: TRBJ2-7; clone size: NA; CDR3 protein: SVGSHRAHEQY
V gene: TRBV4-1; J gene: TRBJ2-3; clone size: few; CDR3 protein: ASSQAPSGSGTDTQY
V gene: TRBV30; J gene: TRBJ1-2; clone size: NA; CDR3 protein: AWSTTANYGYT
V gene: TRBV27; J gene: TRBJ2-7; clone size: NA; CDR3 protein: ASSFIVGTGPLSGEQY
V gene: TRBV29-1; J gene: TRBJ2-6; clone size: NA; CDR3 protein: SVGDRGPSGANVLT
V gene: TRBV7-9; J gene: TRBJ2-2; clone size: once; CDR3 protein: ASSWYRDTGELF
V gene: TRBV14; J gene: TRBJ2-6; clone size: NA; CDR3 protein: ASSQDYGSSGANVLT
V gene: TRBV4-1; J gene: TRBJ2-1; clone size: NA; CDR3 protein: ASSQQDTPNNEQF
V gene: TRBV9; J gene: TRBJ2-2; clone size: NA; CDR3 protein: ASGRGDTGELF
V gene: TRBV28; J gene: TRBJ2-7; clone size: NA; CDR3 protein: ASSSSRLAGVYEQY
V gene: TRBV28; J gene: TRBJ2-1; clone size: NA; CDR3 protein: ASSAPRGLAIYNEQF
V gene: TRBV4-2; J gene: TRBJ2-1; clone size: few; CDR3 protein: ASSQETGTSDEQF
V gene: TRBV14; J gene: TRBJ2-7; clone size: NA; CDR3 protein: ASSRAGVDVAYEQY
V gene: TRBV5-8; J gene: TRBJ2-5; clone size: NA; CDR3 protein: ASSLAGQPQETQY
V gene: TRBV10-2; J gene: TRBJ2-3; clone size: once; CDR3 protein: ASSEGREFDTQY
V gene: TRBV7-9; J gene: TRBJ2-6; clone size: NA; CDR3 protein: ASSLAGGPSGANVLT
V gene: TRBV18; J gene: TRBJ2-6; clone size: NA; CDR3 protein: ASSPYRERSGANVLT
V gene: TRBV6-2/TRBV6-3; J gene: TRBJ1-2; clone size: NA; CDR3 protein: ASSYAGSYGYT
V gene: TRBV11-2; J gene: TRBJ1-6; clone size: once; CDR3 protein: ASSPQSSYNSPLH
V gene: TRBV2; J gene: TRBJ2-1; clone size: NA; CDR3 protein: ASNLREEQF
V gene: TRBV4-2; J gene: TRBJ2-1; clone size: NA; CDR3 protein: ASSQDRESRDRAYNEQF